This TCR beta chain was sequenced for a study of PD-1 blockade in classical Hodgkin lymphoma. Study conclusions and caveats: Exclusion was the outcome for patients who began nivolumab under 1 year after ASCT. Newly diagnosed patients were reported to start with lower TCR diversity than healthy donors.

The patients all showed relapse after autologous stem cell transplantation, while their brentuximab vedotin exposure varied. Under best response, outcomes were complete response, partial response or progressive disease. This clone was counted a single time. The antigen is undetermined. Assay: immunoSEQ multiplex PCR; the TCRdb copy retains only in-frame clones and omits some. The table records more than 45,000 clones, roughly 90% of them present only once. V was clipped by 4 bases and J by 5 bases, with 18 bases between them. Germline V lookup: CDR1 SGHNT, CDR2 YENEEA. There are 16 residues in the CDR3.

This rearrangement joins TRBV11-3 to TRBJ2-1; a weak D match, TRBD1 (7 bases). The sequence was collected from a human donor with classical Hodgkin lymphoma. Sequenced here: peripheral blood mononuclear cells (PBMCs), sampled before the second cycle of nivolumab. For the CDR3, the DNA is TGTGCCAGCAGCTCCCACCCCAGGGGGGTCGACAATGAGCAGTTCTTC. Protein product: CASSSHPRGVDNEQFF. Supplemented by reference TRBV11-3 and TRBJ2-1, the full variable domain reads EAGVVQSPRYKIIEKKQPVAFWCNPISGHNTLYWYLQNLGQGPELLIRYENEEAVDDSQLPKDRFSAERLKGVDSTLKIQPAELGDSAVYLCASSSHPRGVDNEQFFGPGTRLTVL.